Below, one TCR beta chain is given with its context. Its target is unknown. The likely explanation is a read error, given a far larger clone one base away. These data originate in a study of regulatory T cells in long-lasting Graves disease. Regarding the study as a whole: With persistent disease, TRBV28, TRBJ1-2 and TRBJ2-5 were the favored segments.

CDR3 length: 16 amino acids. CDR1 is SGHVS, CDR2 FQNEAQ, per germline. Building of the TCR beta libraries involved iRepertoire HTBI primers and Arm-PCR of CDR3 regions. One entry per CDR3 protein results from TCRdb running MiXCR on the multiplex PCR reads. The profile shows around 240,000 distinct CDR3 sequences, 18% of them singletons. Specified time point: newly diagnosed GD, antithyroid drugs for less than 3 months. Scientists built the TCR library using RNA that was extracted from PBMCs. The data also belong to a second study, concerning T cells in Graves' hyperthyroidism and ophthalmopathy. This second report adds: Blood also contained most expanded thyroid clonotypes above 0.001.

The clonotype originates from a woman aged 25 to 39 with Graves disease. This material consisted of peripheral blood mononuclear cells (PBMCs), taken at new diagnosis, from a patient treated with antithyroid drugs. V is TRBV7-8 and J is TRBJ2-1; the D gene could be TRBD1 or TRBD2 (5 bases each). The end of the DNA is better explained by TRBJ2-5, so the J call may be wrong. CDR3: CASSPRLGTVQETQYF. The CDR3 DNA reads as TGTGCCAGCAGCCCGAGGTTGGGGACGGTGCAAGAGACCCAGTACTTC.